This T cell receptor beta chain is drawn from a study of shared clonotypes between healthy human individuals. The germline V gene encodes CDR1 SEHNR and CDR2 FQNEAQ (reference sequence). The V gene lost 3 bases and the J gene lost 7 bases, with 7 bases spanning the gap. The CDR3 runs to 13 residues. Using immunoSEQ multiplex PCR, the repertoire was profiled, and TCRdb retains in-frame clones only, with some absent. The repertoire has 1,100,000 or so clones, about four fifths of them found once; the top ten carry 0.4% to 0.55%. Sequencing was performed on memory CD4+ T cells from PBMCs. Sample subset: CD45RA-negative fraction. The sequence derives from a young man in good health. Some clones in this sample may be carry-over from other donors' samples. The chain recombines TRBV7-9 with TRBJ1-6; D remains unclear. CDR3 sequence reads: CASSFDGNSPLHF. The CDR3 DNA sequence: TGTGCCAGCAGCTTTGACGGCAATTCACCCCTCCACTTT.